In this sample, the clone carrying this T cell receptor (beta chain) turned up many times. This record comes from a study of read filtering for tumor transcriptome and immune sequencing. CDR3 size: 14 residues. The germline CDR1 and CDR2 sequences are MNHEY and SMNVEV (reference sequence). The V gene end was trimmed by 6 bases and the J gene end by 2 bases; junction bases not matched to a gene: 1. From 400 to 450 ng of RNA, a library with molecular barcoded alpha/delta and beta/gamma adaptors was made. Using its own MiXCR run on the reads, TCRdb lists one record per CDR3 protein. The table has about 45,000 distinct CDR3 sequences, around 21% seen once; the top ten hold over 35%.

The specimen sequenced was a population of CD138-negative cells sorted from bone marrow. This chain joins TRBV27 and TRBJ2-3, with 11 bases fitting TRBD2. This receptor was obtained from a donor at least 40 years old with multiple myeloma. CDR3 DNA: TGTGCCAGCAGACTAGCGGGAGCCACAGATACGCAGTATTTT. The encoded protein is CASRLAGATDTQYF.